The T cell receptor beta chain described here comes from a study of glioma-infiltrating T cells. Amplification of TCR alpha and beta CDR3 regions from RNA used iRepertoire nested multiplex PCR. One-step reverse transcription and amplification started from about 100-400 ng of tissue mRNA or PBMC total RNA. In TCRdb, the multiplex PCR reads were re-called with MiXCR into one record per CDR3 protein. The sample holds around 100,000 distinct CDR3 sequences, approximately 28% seen once. This clonotype was counted a few times. Antigen: not known. The ends were cut back, 7 bases at V and 5 bases at J, with 15 bases in the middle. The CDR3 runs to 14 residues. Germline V gives CDR1 LGHNA, CDR2 YNFKEQ. Findings and limits, study-wide: Above-expected tissue-blood divergence occurred in all gliomas, most in low-grade ones.

The chain uses TRBV4-2 and TRBJ2-1, with D possibly matching TRBD1 (6 bases). The clonotype originates from a human donor with low-grade glioma or glioblastoma, undergoing nonglioma brain surgery, or in good health (not recorded which). The sample was glioma tissue, nonneoplastic brain tissue, or PBMCs (not recorded which). The CDR3 reads CASTPGGSNNEQFF. CDR3 in DNA: TGTGCCAGCACCCCTGGGGGCTCAAACAATGAGCAGTTCTTC.